Listed below are T cell receptor beta chains from one sample, sequenced in a study of blood T cell repertoires in COVID-19. Only in-frame clones appear in the TCRdb table, and some are missing; sequencing was by immunoSEQ multiplex PCR. The table has roughly 460,000 clones, approximately 90% seen once. Input material: peripheral blood. The receptor set was obtained from a man between 18 and 35 years old with COVID-19, enrolled during active disease. Each CDR3 is given with its conserved first and last residue. A D gene is named only where the DNA matches it firmly. Not every row has a clone size; where given, it reads once, few, many or a size class.

CASSLGGTQPQHF TGTGCCAGCAGCTTGGGGGGTACTCAGCCCCAGCATTTT TRBV11-2 . TRBJ1-5 .
CASSLLAGGHNEQFF TGTGCCAGCAGCTTATTAGCGGGGGGACACAATGAGCAGTTCTTC TRBV5-6 TRBD2 TRBJ2-1 .
CASSSQTSTDTQYF TGCGCCAGCAGCTCCCAGACTAGCACAGATACGCAGTATTTT TRBV5-1 . TRBJ2-3 .
CASSAERSGANVLTF TGTGCCAGCAGTGCCGAGAGATCTGGGGCCAACGTCCTGACTTTC TRBV6-4 . TRBJ2-6 few
CASSSTGTPNTEAFF TGCGCCAGCAGTTCCACCGGGACACCGAACACTGAAGCTTTCTTT TRBV5-1 . TRBJ1-1 .
CASSPSGLAGESYEQYF TGTGCCAGCAGCCCATCGGGACTAGCGGGGGAGTCCTACGAGCAGTACTTC TRBV2 TRBD2 TRBJ2-7 once
CASSRGDEQFF TGTGCCAGCAGCCGAGGCGATGAGCAGTTCTTC TRBV3-1/TRBV3-2 . TRBJ2-1 .
CASSEMGGQDSFF TGTGCCAGCAGCGAAATGGGGGGGCAGGATTCTTTCTTT TRBV13 . TRBJ1-1 .
CSVEDFRTGVGNTIYF TGCAGCGTTGAAGATTTCCGGACAGGGGTCGGAAACACCATATATTTT TRBV29-1 TRBD1 TRBJ1-3 .
CALSGSGETQYF TGTGCCCTCAGCGGGAGCGGGGAGACCCAGTACTTC TRBV30 TRBD2 TRBJ2-5 .
CASSLWAQTSPLHF TGTGCCAGCAGCTTATGGGCCCAGACTTCACCCCTCCACTTT TRBV7-9 . TRBJ1-6 few
CASSLYGANVLTF TGTGCCAGCAGTTTATATGGGGCCAACGTCCTGACTTTC TRBV12-3/TRBV12-4 . TRBJ2-6 once
CASSRLRNEQFF TGTGCCAGCAGCAGACTAAGGAATGAGCAGTTCTTC TRBV12-3/TRBV12-4 . TRBJ2-1 .
CASSLSGGSGGELFF TGTGCCAGCAGCTTGTCGGGAGGGTCTGGCGGGGAGCTGTTTTTT TRBV5-4 TRBD2 TRBJ2-2 .
CASSLVDGRGFHEQFF TGCGCCAGCAGCTTGGTCGACGGGAGGGGGTTCCATGAGCAGTTCTTC TRBV5-1 TRBD2 TRBJ2-1 .
CASTWTANTGELFF TGTGCCAGTACCTGGACAGCGAACACCGGGGAGCTGTTTTTT TRBV19 . TRBJ2-2 .
CASSVGGEIIDEQYF TGTGCCAGCAGCGTCGGGGGGGAGATCATCGACGAGCAGTACTTC TRBV9 TRBD2 TRBJ2-7 .
CASSRTSGSNEQFF TGTGCCAGCAGCAGGACTAGCGGGAGCAATGAGCAGTTCTTC TRBV28 TRBD2 TRBJ2-1 .
CASSSGQGMDEQFF TGTGCCAGCAGTTCCGGACAGGGCATGGATGAGCAGTTCTTC TRBV5-5 TRBD1 TRBJ2-1 .
CASSADRVQETQYF TGTGCCAGCAGTGCTGACAGGGTCCAAGAGACCCAGTACTTC TRBV2 TRBD1 TRBJ2-5 .
CASSQAERGSSYEQYF TGCGCCAGCAGCCAAGCGGAGCGGGGGAGCTCCTACGAGCAGTACTTC TRBV4-1 TRBD2 TRBJ2-7 .
CASSLTGGGQPQHF TGTGCCAGCAGCTTAACAGGGGGCGGTCAGCCCCAGCATTTT TRBV11-2 TRBD1 TRBJ1-5 .
CARLPGPEAHEQYF TGCGCCAGACTCCCTGGGCCGGAAGCCCACGAGCAGTACTTC TRBV23-1 . TRBJ2-7 .
CASSLGPQREYNEQFF TGTGCCAGCAGCTTAGGACCACAGCGGGAGTACAATGAGCAGTTCTTC TRBV13 TRBD2 TRBJ2-1 .
CASRYTGASTDTQYF TGTGCCAGCAGATATACAGGGGCTAGCACAGATACGCAGTATTTT TRBV28 TRBD1 TRBJ2-3 .
CASSPRVAGVAETQYF TGTGCCAGCTCACCCCGGGTTGCGGGAGTAGCGGAAACGCAGTATTTT TRBV18 TRBD2 TRBJ2-3 .
CASSLQAVSYNEQFF TGTGCCAGCAGCTTGCAAGCGGTCTCCTACAATGAGCAGTTCTTC TRBV7-8 . TRBJ2-1 .
CASSQAEGWDSGNTIYF TGTGCCAGCAGCCAAGCGGAGGGGTGGGACTCTGGAAACACCATATATTTT TRBV21-1 . TRBJ1-3 .
CASSNPEGVTDTQYF TGTGCCAGCAGTAACCCAGAGGGGGTCACAGATACGCAGTATTTT TRBV6-4 . TRBJ2-3 .
CASSLAQGLNTEAFF TGTGCCAGCAGCCTCGCACAGGGACTGAACACTGAAGCTTTCTTT TRBV7-9 . TRBJ1-1 once
CASSLGAGNQPQHF TGCGCCAGCAGCTTGGGGGCAGGCAATCAGCCCCAGCATTTT TRBV5-1 . TRBJ1-5 few
CASSRLTTPDGELFF TGTGCCAGCTCGAGGCTTACGACCCCCGACGGGGAGCTGTTTTTT TRBV6-5 . TRBJ2-2 .
CATSDPGQGVGMDTQYF TGTGCCACCAGTGATCCGGGACAGGGGGTTGGTATGGATACGCAGTATTTT TRBV24-1 TRBD1 TRBJ2-3 .
CASSSGLATTDTQYF TGCGCCAGCAGCTCCGGACTAGCGACCACAGATACGCAGTATTTT TRBV5-1 TRBD2 TRBJ2-3 once
CASSFPGQNTIYF TGTGCCAGCAGCTTCCCAGGGCAGAACACCATATATTTT TRBV7-9 . TRBJ1-3 .
CASRDTGLDGYTF TGTGCCAGCAGGGACACAGGGCTGGACGGCTACACCTTC TRBV12-3/TRBV12-4 . TRBJ1-2 .